This T cell receptor (beta chain) was identified during a study of cytomegalovirus exposure and HLA in healthy donors. About the research overall: Of all 370 or so donors who were genotyped, around 79% belonged to the Caucasian-associated ancestry cluster.

On this clone: The antigen is unknown.

Whole-study results and caveats: In vitro experiments confirmed that three CMV-associated chains were specific for CMV antigens.

The PCR used 60 Vbeta and 13 Jbeta primers. Original data processing: Counted up in a later analysis, unique TCR beta chains came to about 83 million, with around 10 million shared. Method: immunoSEQ multiplex PCR; TCRdb's copy keeps in-frame clones and lacks some. V, J and clone size were drawn from that table, and D and trimming were deduced from the DNA. The sample has almost 200,000 clones; about 85% are singletons. In germline, CDR1 is MNHEY, CDR2 SMNVEV (reference sequence). The junction had 16 bases not matched to a gene; V was cut back by 3 bases and J by 3 bases. This CDR3 is 18 amino acids long.

The rearrangement uses TRBV27 and TRBJ2-5; 7 bases align to TRBD2. The sequencing sample was made of PBMCs. The receptor's source is a male donor in good health and CMV-seropositive. CDR3 coding DNA: TGTGCCAGCAGTTTCTCCGGGAGGAAAACCGACCCCGAAGAGACCCAGTACTTC. It codes for CASSFSGRKTDPEETQYF.